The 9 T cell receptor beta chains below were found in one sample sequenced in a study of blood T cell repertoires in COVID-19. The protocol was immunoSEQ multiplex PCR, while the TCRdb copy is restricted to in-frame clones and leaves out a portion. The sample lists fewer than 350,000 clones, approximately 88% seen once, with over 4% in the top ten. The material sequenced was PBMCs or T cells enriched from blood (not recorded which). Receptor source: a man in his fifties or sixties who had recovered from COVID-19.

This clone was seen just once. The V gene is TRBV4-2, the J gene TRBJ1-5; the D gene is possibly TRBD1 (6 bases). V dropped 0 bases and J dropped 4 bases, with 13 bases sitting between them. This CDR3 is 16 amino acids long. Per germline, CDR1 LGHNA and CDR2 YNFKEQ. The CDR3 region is CASSQDVQGQNQPQHF. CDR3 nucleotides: TGTGCCAGCAGCCAAGATGTTCAGGGACAAAATCAGCCCCAGCATTTT.

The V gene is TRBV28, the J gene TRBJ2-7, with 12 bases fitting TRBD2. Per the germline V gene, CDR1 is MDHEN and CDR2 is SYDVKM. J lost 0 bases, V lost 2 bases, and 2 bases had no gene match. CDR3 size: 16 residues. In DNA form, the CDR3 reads TGTGCCAGCAGTTTACTAGCGGGAGGGCCCTCCTACGAGCAGTACTTC. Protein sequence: CASSLLAGGPSYEQYF.

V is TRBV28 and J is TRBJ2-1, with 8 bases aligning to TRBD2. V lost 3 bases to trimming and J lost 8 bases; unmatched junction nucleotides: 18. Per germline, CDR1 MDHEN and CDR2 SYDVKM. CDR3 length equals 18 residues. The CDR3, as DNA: TGTGCCAGCAGTTTCTTCGGCAGCGGGAGTGGGGCAGAGTATGAGCAGTTCTTC. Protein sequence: CASSFFGSGSGAEYEQFF.

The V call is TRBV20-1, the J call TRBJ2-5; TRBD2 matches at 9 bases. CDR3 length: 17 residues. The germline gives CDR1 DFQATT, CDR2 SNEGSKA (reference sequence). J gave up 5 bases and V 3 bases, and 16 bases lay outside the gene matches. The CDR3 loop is CSASPFRGLASGETQYF. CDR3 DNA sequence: TGCAGTGCTAGTCCTTTCCGTGGACTAGCGTCGGGTGAGACCCAGTACTTC.

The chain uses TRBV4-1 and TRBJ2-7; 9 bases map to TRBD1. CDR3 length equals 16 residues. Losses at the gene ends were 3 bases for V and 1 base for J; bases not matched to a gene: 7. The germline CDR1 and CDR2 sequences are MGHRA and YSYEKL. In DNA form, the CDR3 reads TGCGCCAGCAGCCAGGGGACAGGGATAGTGTCCTACGAGCAGTACTTC. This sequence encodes CASSQGTGIVSYEQYF.

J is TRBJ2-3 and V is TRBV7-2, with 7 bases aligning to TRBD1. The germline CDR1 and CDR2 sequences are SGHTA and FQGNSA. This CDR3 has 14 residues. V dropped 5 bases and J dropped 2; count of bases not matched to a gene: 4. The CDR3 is CASSATGYTDTQYF. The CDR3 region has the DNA TGTGCCAGCAGCGCGACAGGGTACACAGATACGCAGTATTTT.

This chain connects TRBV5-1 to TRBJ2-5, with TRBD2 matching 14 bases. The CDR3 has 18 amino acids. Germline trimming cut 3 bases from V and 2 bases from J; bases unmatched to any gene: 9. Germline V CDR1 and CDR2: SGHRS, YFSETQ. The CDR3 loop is CASSSLGTSGRWQETQYF. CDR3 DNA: TGCGCCAGCAGCTCCTTAGGGACTAGCGGGAGATGGCAAGAGACCCAGTACTTC.

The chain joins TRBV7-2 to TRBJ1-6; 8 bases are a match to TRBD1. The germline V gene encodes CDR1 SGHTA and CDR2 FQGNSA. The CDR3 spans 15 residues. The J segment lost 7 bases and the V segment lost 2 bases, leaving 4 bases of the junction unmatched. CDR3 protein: CASSLRQGANSPLHF. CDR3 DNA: TGTGCCAGCAGCTTAAGGCAGGGGGCGAATTCACCCCTCCACTTT. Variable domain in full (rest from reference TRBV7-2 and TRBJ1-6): GAGVSQSPSNKVTEKGKDVELRCDPISGHTALYWYRQSLGQGLEFLIYFQGNSAPDKSGLPSDRFSAERTGGSVSTLTIQRTQQEDSAVYLCASSLRQGANSPLHFGNGTRLTVT.

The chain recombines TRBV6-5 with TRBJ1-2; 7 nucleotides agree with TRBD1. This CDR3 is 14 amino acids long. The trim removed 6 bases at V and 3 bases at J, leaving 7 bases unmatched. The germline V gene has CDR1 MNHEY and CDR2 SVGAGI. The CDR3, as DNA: TGTGCCAGCAGGTTCAGTGGACAGGACTATGGCTACACCTTC. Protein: CASRFSGQDYGYTF.